This entry is about one TCR beta chain. Its antigen is still unknown. Sequencing used immunoSEQ multiplex PCR; TCRdb keeps in-frame clones, though not all of them. The sample contains tens of thousands of clones, 89% of which appear only once. These data are taken from a study of OX40 agonist ivuxolimab in advanced cancers. Overall study context: The treatment was a fully human IgG2 OX40 agonist, ivuxolimab. Three dose-escalation patients had partial responses: one with hepatocellular carcinoma and two with cutaneous melanoma.

The study, taken as a whole, reports: Expanded peripheral T cell antigen specificity was not determined. Averaging showed that CD8+ T cells had more expanded clones than CD4+ did.

The starting material was CD4+ or CD8+ T cells sorted from blood, obtained in a trial of the OX40 agonist ivuxolimab. This receptor was identified in an adult with an advanced solid tumor such as melanoma, head and neck, liver or kidney cancer.

Here the CDR3 DNA reads TGTGCCAGCAGCTTGTTGGGGACGGACTATGGCTACACCTTC. Amino acids: CASSLLGTDYGYTF. The chain recombines TRBV5-6 with TRBJ1-2, with D maybe TRBD1 (5 bases). Per germline, CDR1 SGHDT and CDR2 YYEEEE. The length of the CDR3 is 14 residues. Between the trimmed V and J ends, which lost 1 base and 3 bases, there was a span of 10 bases.